Listed below are T cell receptor beta chains from one sample, sequenced in a study of blood T cell repertoires in COVID-19. Here immunoSEQ multiplex PCR was the method, and the copy in TCRdb shows in-frame clones only, minus some. The sample records about 170,000 clones, about 86% being singletons. The sequenced sample consisted of peripheral blood. Every receptor here comes from a woman aged 80 or older in a cohort sampled during active or convalescent COVID-19. CDR3s include the opening cysteine and the closing phenylalanine or tryptophan. The D gene is left open where the match is weak. The listing skips clone size in some rows; elsewhere it reads once, few, many or a size class.

>few|TRBV5-1|TRBJ1-4|TRBD1
CASSLGQGGEKLFF
TGCGCCAGCAGCTTAGGACAGGGAGGTGAAAAACTGTTTTTT
>-|TRBV24-1|TRBJ2-3|TRBD2
CATSGAWRGGAADTQYF
TGTGCCACCAGCGGGGCGTGGCGGGGGGGCGCGGCAGATACGCAGTATTTT
>-|TRBV7-2|TRBJ2-1|-
CASSLPTEKLYNEQFF
TGTGCCAGCAGCCTACCGACAGAGAAGCTTTACAATGAGCAGTTCTTC
>-|TRBV7-7|TRBJ2-2|-
CASSLGSVGELFF
TGTGCTAGCAGCTTAGGGTCGGTCGGGGAGCTGTTTTTT
>once|TRBV27|TRBJ2-3|-
CASSLFFSSSISSDTQYF
TGTGCCAGCAGTTTATTTTTTTCGTCTAGCATCTCGTCAGATACGCAGTATTTT
>-|TRBV6-5|TRBJ2-1|-
CASSYSRAFYNEQFF
TGTGCCAGCAGTTACTCCAGGGCATTTTACAATGAGCAGTTCTTC
>-|TRBV11-2|TRBJ2-3|-
CASSLGNGLSTDTQYF
TGTGCCAGCAGCTTAGGAAACGGGTTGAGCACAGATACGCAGTATTTT
>-|TRBV7-2|TRBJ1-6|-
CASSLRLGSYNSPLHF
TGTGCCAGCAGCCTCCGTCTAGGCAGCTATAATTCACCCCTCCACTTT
>-|TRBV28|TRBJ2-4|-
CASSLSLAATKNIQYF
TGTGCCAGCAGTTTAAGTCTAGCCGCGACCAAAAACATTCAGTACTTC
>-|TRBV4-1|TRBJ2-1|-
CASSQELHGEQFF
TGCGCCAGCAGCCAAGAGTTGCACGGTGAGCAGTTCTTC
>-|TRBV7-2|TRBJ1-3|-
CASSLARVPGNTIYF
TGTGCCAGCAGCTTAGCTCGCGTCCCTGGAAACACCATATATTTT
>-|TRBV7-2|TRBJ1-2|TRBD1
CASSAGQGGMGGYTF
TGTGCCAGCAGCGCCGGACAGGGTGGTATGGGTGGCTACACCTTC
>-|TRBV15|TRBJ1-1|-
CATSTGQVSLAFF
TGTGCCACCAGCACCGGACAAGTCAGTCTAGCTTTCTTT
>-|TRBV19|TRBJ1-5|TRBD1
CASSESGTGDQPQHF
TGTGCCAGTAGTGAATCCGGGACAGGGGATCAGCCCCAGCATTTT
>few|TRBV5-5|TRBJ1-5|-
CASSLVGAANSNQPQHF
TGTGCCAGCAGCTTGGTTGGGGCGGCGAATAGCAATCAGCCCCAGCATTTT
>-|TRBV14|TRBJ1-2|-
CASSRSLAPRDGYTF
TGTGCCAGCAGCCGATCACTTGCGCCTCGCGATGGCTACACCTTC
>-|TRBV27|TRBJ1-2|-
CASSLGGGHYGYTF
TGTGCCAGCAGTTTAGGTGGGGGCCACTATGGCTACACCTTC
>-|TRBV30|TRBJ2-7|TRBD2
CAWTGGGTYEQYF
TGTGCCTGGACGGGGGGGGGCACCTACGAGCAGTACTTC
>-|TRBV11-2|TRBJ1-2|-
CASSSYTQTGPNYGYTF
TGTGCCAGCAGCTCATACACCCAGACAGGCCCTAACTATGGCTACACCTTC
>-|TRBV7-2|TRBJ1-2|TRBD1
CASSLRGGQGNYGYTF
TGTGCCAGCAGCTTAAGGGGGGGACAGGGGAACTATGGCTACACCTTC
>-|TRBV5-6|TRBJ1-2|-
CASLQGIVGGYTF
TGTGCCAGCCTACAGGGTATAGTCGGTGGCTACACCTTC
>-|TRBV4-3|TRBJ2-7|TRBD1
CASSQEVTGVEQYF
TGCGCCAGCAGCCAAGAGGTTACAGGGGTCGAGCAGTACTTC